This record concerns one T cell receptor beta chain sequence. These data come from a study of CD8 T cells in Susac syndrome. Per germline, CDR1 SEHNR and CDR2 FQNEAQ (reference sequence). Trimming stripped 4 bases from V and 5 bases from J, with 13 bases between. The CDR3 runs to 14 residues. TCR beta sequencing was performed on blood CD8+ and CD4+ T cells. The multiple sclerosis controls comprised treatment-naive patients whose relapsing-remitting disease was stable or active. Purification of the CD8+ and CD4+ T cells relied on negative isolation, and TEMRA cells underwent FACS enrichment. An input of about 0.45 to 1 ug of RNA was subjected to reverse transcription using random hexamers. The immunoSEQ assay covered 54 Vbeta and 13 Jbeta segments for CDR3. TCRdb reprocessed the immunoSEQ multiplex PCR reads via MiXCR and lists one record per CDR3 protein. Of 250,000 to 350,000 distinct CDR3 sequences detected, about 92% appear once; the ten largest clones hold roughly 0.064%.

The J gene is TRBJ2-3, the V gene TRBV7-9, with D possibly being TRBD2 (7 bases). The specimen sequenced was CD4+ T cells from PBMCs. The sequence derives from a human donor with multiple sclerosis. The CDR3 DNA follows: TGTGCCAGCAGCTGGGCGGGGGCCCAAGATACGCAGTATTTT. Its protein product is CASSWAGAQDTQYF.